This T cell receptor (beta chain) is from a study of shared clonotypes between healthy human individuals. From germline, CDR1 is MDHEN and CDR2 SYDVKM. The CDR3 is 15 residues long. V gave up 8 bases and J gave up 2 bases, with 18 bases separating them. Sequencing was performed on unsorted PBMC DNA using ten immunoSEQ deep assay plates. Clones were read by immunoSEQ multiplex PCR, and TCRdb kept only the in-frame ones, dropping some. This sample has under 600,000 clones; 75% to 80% occur once, and the top ten carry 9.5% to 15%. Sequencing input: PBMCs. This TCR came from a woman in her thirties or forties in good health. Some clones in this sample may be carry-over from other donors' samples. The chain uses TRBV28 and TRBJ2-5; the D gene is possibly TRBD1 (5 bases). This chain's CDR3 is CASFPPAGRQETQYF. CDR3 nucleotides: TGTGCCAGCTTCCCCCCCGCAGGGCGACAAGAGACCCAGTACTTC.